The 9 T cell receptor beta chains in this list originate from one sample, sequenced in a study of blood T cell repertoires in COVID-19. Sequencing was performed with immunoSEQ multiplex PCR; in TCRdb, only in-frame clones are kept and a portion is missing. The sample yields about 180,000 clones, about 87% seen once. Material for sequencing was peripheral blood. These receptors were obtained from a man in his sixties with COVID-19, enrolled during active disease.

The chain couples TRBV5-4 to TRBJ1-4; the D gene is possibly TRBD1 (5 bases). The CDR3 has 15 residues. Germline V gene data show CDR1 as SGHNT and CDR2 as YYREEE (reference sequence). Trimming took off 0 bases at V and 4 bases at J, with 10 bases between the two ends. The CDR3 loop is CASSLAGSNNEKLFF. The CDR3 bases are TGTGCCAGCAGCTTGGCAGGGTCTAATAATGAAAAACTGTTTTTT.

The chain uses TRBV7-9 and TRBJ1-4; 7 positions match TRBD1. In germline, CDR1 is SEHNR, CDR2 FQNEAQ (reference sequence). Trimming cost V 5 bases and J 11 bases; bases outside gene matches: 17. There are 16 residues in the CDR3. The CDR3 protein is CASSEEGRDSKNKLFF. The CDR3 DNA reads TGTGCCAGCAGCGAAGAAGGGCGGGACAGCAAAAACAAACTGTTTTTT.

To note about this clone: The same CDR3 can be traced to other DNA sequences in this sample. The V gene is TRBV4-3, the J gene TRBJ1-3; D is perhaps TRBD1 (6 bases). Germline CDR1 is LGHNA and CDR2 is YSLEER. The CDR3 consists of 14 residues. V dropped 0 bases and J dropped 4 bases, with 7 bases sitting between them. This CDR3 is CASSQDTGGNTIYF. In DNA, the CDR3 is TGCGCCAGCAGCCAAGATACAGGGGGAAACACCATATATTTT.

With regard to this clone: At one end, the junction sequence differs from germline, possibly due to a read error. V is TRBV7-7 and J is TRBJ2-5; tentative D call: TRBD2 (6 bases). This CDR3 has 17 residues. Germline V gene lookup returns CDR1 SSHAT and CDR2 FNYEAQ (reference sequence). CDR3 sequence reads: CASSGGAGLLSVETQYF. The DNA for the CDR3 is TGTGCTAGCAGCGGCGGGGCAGGATTGTTATCGGTGGAGACCCAGTACTTC. Combining the CDR3 with reference TRBV7-7 and TRBJ2-5 gives the whole variable domain GAGVSQSPRYKVTKRGQDVTLRCDPISSHATLYWYQQALGQGPEFLTYFNYEAQPDKSGLPSDRFSAERPEGSISTLTIQRTEQRDSAMYRCASSGGAGLLSVETQYFGPGTRLLVL.

The chain joins TRBV5-8 to TRBJ2-3, with 8 bases lining up with TRBD1. There are 16 residues in the CDR3. The V gene's germline CDR1 is SGHTS and CDR2 YDEGEE. The J segment lost 0 bases and the V segment lost 3 bases, leaving 6 bases of the junction unmatched. The CDR3 reads CASSWGTGISTDTQYF. The CDR3 nucleotides read TGTGCCAGCAGCTGGGGGACAGGTATAAGCACAGATACGCAGTATTTT.

This chain links TRBV6-2 or TRBV6-3 with TRBJ2-2, with D perhaps matching TRBD1 (5 bases). The CDR3 loop spans 12 amino acids. CDR1 is MNHEY and CDR2 is SVGEGT in the germline V gene. V lost 4 bases to trimming and J lost 13 bases, with 13 bases between them. The CDR3 protein is CASSSKGNGLFF. Here the CDR3 DNA reads TGTGCCAGCAGTTCGAAGGGGAATGGGCTGTTTTTT.

The V and J genes are TRBV4-3 and TRBJ1-3; D is unresolved. CDR3 length: 16 residues. V gave up 0 bases and J gave up 2 bases, with 11 bases separating them. Germline CDR1 reads LGHNA; CDR2 reads YSLEER. Here the CDR3 reads CASSQDGQAPGNTIYF. The DNA of the CDR3 is TGCGCCAGCAGCCAAGACGGCCAGGCCCCTGGAAACACCATATATTTT.

There are a few counts of this clone. The chain combines TRBV28 with TRBJ1-4, with D perhaps TRBD1 (5 bases). The V gene's germline CDR1 is MDHEN and CDR2 SYDVKM. The CDR3 length is 16 residues. V lost 2 bases and J lost 0, with 10 bases in between. The CDR3 DNA sequence: TGTGCCAGCAGTTTAAGTAGGGGTGCAACTAATGAAAAACTGTTTTTT. It translates to CASSLSRGATNEKLFF.

This chain links TRBV9 with TRBJ2-1; tentatively, D is TRBD1 (5 bases). Trimming stripped 3 bases from V and 7 bases from J, with 14 bases between. The CDR3 loop spans 14 amino acids. Germline V gene sequence: CDR1 SGDLS, CDR2 YYNGEE. The CDR3 region is CASSGGRGRNEQFF. The CDR3 coding sequence is TGTGCCAGCAGCGGTGGAAGGGGCCGGAATGAGCAGTTCTTC.